This paragraph covers one T cell receptor beta chain sequence. This sample was taken from a study of blood T cell repertoires in COVID-19. At the level of the study: There were acute and convalescent COVID-19 samples, and they came from the United States, Italy and Spain. In each case, the material was cDNA or gDNA derived from T cells, B-cell-depleted T cells, or PBMCs.

This CDR3 is built from 13 residues. Germline V gene data show CDR1 as ENHRY and CDR2 as SYGVKD. J lost 2 bases, V lost 8 bases, and 4 bases had no gene match. As handled by the study authors: Amplification of reference gene primers provided the estimated nucleated cell counts. Method: immunoSEQ multiplex PCR; TCRdb's copy keeps in-frame clones and lacks some. V, J and clone size derive from that table, while D and trimming were established from the DNA sequence. The sample contains 35,000 to 50,000 clones, under 85% of which appear only once. The source of this sequence is a woman older than 75 with acute or convalescent COVID-19. The chain has TRBV10-3 and TRBJ2-5, with 8 bases aligning to TRBD1. The sample consisted of peripheral blood. The CDR3 nucleotides read TGTGCCATCGCTTGGACAGGGCAAGAGACCCAGTACTTC. Amino acids: CAIAWTGQETQYF.